One and the same sample provided the 24 T cell receptor beta chains below, sequenced in a study of OX40 agonist ivuxolimab in advanced cancers. Produced via immunoSEQ multiplex PCR; TCRdb's table is partial and in-frame only. The sample shows approximately 68,000 clones, 92% of them seen only once. The material was CD4+ or CD8+ T cells sorted from blood, obtained in a trial of the OX40 agonist ivuxolimab. Receptors originate from an adult with an advanced solid tumor such as melanoma, head and neck, liver or kidney cancer.

The chain combines TRBV13 with TRBJ2-3; D gene uncertain. This CDR3 spans 14 amino acids. Trimming stripped 6 bases from V and 1 base from J, with 11 bases between. Germline CDR1 PRHDT, CDR2 FYEKMQ (reference sequence). As DNA, the CDR3 is TGTGCCAGCAGGAAGGCAGGAGGCACAGATACGCAGTATTTT. Translating it yields CASRKAGGTDTQYF.

The V gene is TRBV2, the J gene TRBJ1-1; no clear D gene. V lost 5 bases and J lost 6, with 19 bases in between. CDR3 length equals 15 residues. Germline CDR1 is SNHLY and CDR2 is FYNNEI. CDR3 in DNA: TGTGCCAGCAGTTCCCGACATGAACCGAGCCCTGAAGCTTTCTTT. This sequence encodes CASSSRHEPSPEAFF.

The chain couples TRBV13 to TRBJ1-2; tentatively, D is TRBD1 (6 bases). The CDR3 covers 13 residues. Germline CDR1 PRHDT, CDR2 FYEKMQ (reference sequence). Between the trimmed V and J ends, which lost 5 bases and 4 bases, there was a span of 11 bases. CDR3 region: CASSHREAYGYTF. The CDR3 nucleotides are TGTGCCAGCAGCCACAGGGAGGCCTATGGCTACACCTTC.

V and J are TRBV6-1 and TRBJ1-1; 10 bases map to TRBD1. The CDR3 is 16 amino acids. J lost 6 bases, V lost 3 bases, and 10 bases had no gene match. CDR1 is MNHNS and CDR2 is SASEGT in the germline V gene. The CDR3 DNA sequence: TGTGCCAGCAGTGAGTGGGATCGGGACAGGGGTTCTGAAGCTTTCTTT. Translating gives CASSEWDRDRGSEAFF.

The chain carries TRBV2 and TRBJ2-1, with 7 bases matching TRBD1. The CDR3 consists of 15 residues. Per germline, CDR1 SNHLY and CDR2 FYNNEI. The V and J ends lost 3 bases and 3 bases, in that order; junction bases with no gene match: 5. The CDR3, as DNA: TGTGCCAGCAGTGACCCCGGGACAGACTACAATGAGCAGTTCTTC. Translation gives CASSDPGTDYNEQFF.

About this clone: At one of its ends the junction is not consistent with the germline gene, which may arise from a read error. The chain carries TRBV7-2 and TRBJ2-1; D is uncertain. This CDR3 is 13 amino acids long. The germline CDR1 and CDR2 sequences are SGHTA and FQGNSA. The CDR3 DNA reads as TGTGCCAGCAGCTTAGGGGCCTACAATGAGAAGTTCTTC. Its protein product is CASSLGAYNEKFF.

With regard to this clone: One end of the junction fails to match germline, which may point to a read error. This sequence joins TRBV6-5 and TRBJ1-2; 9 nucleotides match TRBD1. Per germline, CDR1 MNHEY and CDR2 SVGAGI. The CDR3 covers 15 residues. The CDR3 coding sequence is TGTGCCAGCCGTTACCGGGACAGGGACATCTATGGCTACACCTTC. Translation gives CASRYRDRDIYGYTF.

This chain uses TRBV10-1 with TRBJ1-3; TRBD1 is a possible D gene (5 bases). The germline V gene encodes CDR1 WNHNN and CDR2 SYGVQD (reference sequence). Trimming shortened V by 11 bases and J by 1 base, and 18 bases separated the two germline ends. CDR3 length: 15 residues. This CDR3 is CARLTGTPSGNTIYF. Here the CDR3 DNA reads TGCGCCCGCCTGACGGGGACTCCTTCTGGAAACACCATATATTTT.

The gene calls are TRBV5-4 and TRBJ2-5; D tentatively reads TRBD1 or TRBD2 (5 bases each). The V and J ends lost 0 bases and 2 bases respectively, with 20 bases between them. CDR1 SGHNT and CDR2 YYREEE come from the germline V gene (reference sequence). The CDR3 covers 18 residues. The chain's CDR3 is CASSLGPTGTSKQETQYF. The CDR3, as DNA: TGTGCCAGCAGCTTGGGCCCCACCGGGACGAGTAAACAAGAGACCCAGTACTTC.

V and J are TRBV11-2 and TRBJ2-1; the match to TRBD1 covers 7 bases. CDR1 SGHAT and CDR2 FQNNGV come from the germline V gene. This CDR3 region has 11 residues. V was pared by 7 bases and J by 7 bases, with 1 base of the junction left unmatched. The CDR3 DNA is TGTGCCAGCAAGACAGGGAATGAGCAGTTCTTC. It encodes CASKTGNEQFF.

As to this clone: The same CDR3 can be traced to other DNA sequences in this sample. The chain couples TRBV5-6 to TRBJ1-5; no clear D. V lost 3 bases, J lost 5 bases, and 9 bases lay in between. Germline lookup yields CDR1 SGHDT and CDR2 YYEEEE. The CDR3 has 13 amino acids. The CDR3 protein is CASSSGGDQPQHF. As DNA, the CDR3 is TGTGCCAGCAGCTCCGGTGGTGATCAGCCCCAGCATTTT.

The chain couples TRBV5-5 to TRBJ2-2; D is unclear. The CDR3 extends over 13 amino acids. Trimming cost V 4 bases and J 0 bases, with 4 bases left between them. Per the germline V gene, CDR1 is SGHKS and CDR2 is YYEKEE (reference sequence). CDR3 loop: CASSPANTGELFF. The CDR3 bases are TGTGCCAGCAGCCCAGCGAACACCGGGGAGCTGTTTTTT.

CDR3 protein: CASSLALEETQYF. CDR3 in DNA: TGTGCCAGCAGCTTAGCTCTCGAGGAGACCCAGTACTTC. The V call is TRBV7-6, the J call TRBJ2-5; D ambiguous. Deletions cut 0 bases from V and 5 bases from J, with 7 bases between. The germline gives CDR1 SGHVS, CDR2 FNYEAQ. The CDR3 length is 13 residues.

The chain has TRBV5-6 and TRBJ2-1, with D possibly TRBD1 on 5 matching bases. The CDR3 contains 16 residues. CDR1 SGHDT and CDR2 YYEEEE come from the germline V gene. V lost 0 bases to trimming and J lost 4 bases, with 14 bases between them. The CDR3 here is CASSLDRTSFYNEQFF. The CDR3 DNA reads TGTGCCAGCAGCTTGGACAGGACCTCCTTTTACAATGAGCAGTTCTTC.

The chain joins TRBV13 to TRBJ1-1, with D unclear. V dropped 5 bases and J dropped 0 bases, with 10 bases sitting between them. Germline CDR1 PRHDT, CDR2 FYEKMQ (reference sequence). There are 14 residues in the CDR3. CDR3 sequence reads: CASSHRTLNTEAFF. The CDR3 nucleotides read TGTGCCAGCAGCCACCGAACACTGAACACTGAAGCTTTCTTT.

The genes are TRBV5-1 and TRBJ1-1; D remains unclear. Germline CDR1 is SGHRS and CDR2 is YFSETQ. V was cut by 4 bases and J by 4 bases, with 11 bases left in between. The CDR3 has 13 residues. The CDR3 protein is CASSPIDGTEAFF. The CDR3 nucleotides are TGCGCCAGCAGCCCGATTGACGGCACTGAAGCTTTCTTT.

The V gene is TRBV10-2, the J gene TRBJ2-7, with TRBD2 matching over 12 bases. There are 18 residues in the CDR3. Germline V lookup: CDR1 WSHSY, CDR2 SAAADI. With V trimmed by 3 bases and J by 5 bases, 14 bases remained unmatched. This chain's CDR3 is CASSEDPPQLAGGDEQYF. The CDR3 DNA reads as TGCGCCAGCAGTGAAGACCCCCCACAACTAGCGGGGGGCGACGAGCAGTACTTC.

The chain carries TRBV27 and TRBJ2-1, with 11 bases aligning to TRBD2. The CDR3 is 16 amino acids. Germline V lookup: CDR1 MNHEY, CDR2 SMNVEV (reference sequence). Unmatched junction bases numbered 9, after V lost 7 bases and J lost 4 bases. The DNA for the CDR3 is TGTGCCAGCAAGGCTAGCGGGGGGCCTATTTACAATGAGCAGTTCTTC. Translation gives CASKASGGPIYNEQFF.

The chain is built from TRBV7-9 and TRBJ1-1, with TRBD1 matching 8 bases. The trim removed 2 bases at V and 1 base at J, leaving 3 bases unmatched. This CDR3 is built from 15 residues. Germline V gives CDR1 SEHNR, CDR2 FQNEAQ (reference sequence). CDR3 coding DNA: TGTGCCAGCAGCTTATGGACAGGGCGGAACACTGAAGCTTTCTTT. Residues: CASSLWTGRNTEAFF.

The chain uses TRBV29-1 and TRBJ1-2; 7 bases are shared with TRBD1. V gave up 2 bases and J gave up 3 bases; unmatched junction bases: 6. Germline-derived CDR1 and CDR2 are SQVTM and ANQGSEA. The CDR3 is made up of 14 amino acids. The CDR3 coding sequence is TGCAGCGTTGAAAGGTCAGGGGGGGACTATGGCTACACCTTC. Translating it yields CSVERSGGDYGYTF.

The chain combines TRBV6-5 with TRBJ1-1; D gene unclear. The CDR3 runs 12 residues. In germline, CDR1 is MNHEY, CDR2 SVGAGI. V lost 0 bases and J lost 4, with 3 bases in between. CDR3 DNA: TGTGCCAGCAGTTACTCGACCACTGAAGCTTTCTTT. Its translation: CASSYSTTEAFF.

The chain has TRBV27 and TRBJ1-5; D unclear. CDR1 is MNHEY, CDR2 SMNVEV, per germline (reference sequence). Trimming left V 4 bases short and J 2 bases short, with 9 bases between. The CDR3 runs to 14 residues. CDR3 nucleotides: TGTGCCAGCAGTTCCTTGCGGCGCAATCAGCCCCAGCATTTT. This codes for CASSSLRRNQPQHF.

V and J are TRBV9 and TRBJ2-3; 8 bases agree with TRBD2. The CDR3 runs 17 residues. CDR1 is SGDLS and CDR2 is YYNGEE in the germline V gene. Germline trimming cut 4 bases from V and 2 bases from J; bases unmatched to any gene: 12. CDR3 sequence (DNA): TGTGCCAGCAGCCCCGGCGGGGGGCGAACCATCACAGATACGCAGTATTTT. This sequence encodes CASSPGGGRTITDTQYF. Based on the CDR3 plus reference TRBV9 and TRBJ2-3, the full variable domain is DSGVTQTPKHLITATGQRVTLRCSPRSGDLSVYWYQQSLDQGLQFLIQYYNGEERAKGNILERFSAQQFPDLHSELNLSSLELGDSALYFCASSPGGGRTITDTQYFGPGTRLTVL.

The gene calls are TRBV14 and TRBJ2-3; TRBD1 matches 11 bases. This CDR3 has 17 amino acids. The J segment lost 4 bases and the V segment lost 4 bases, leaving 10 bases of the junction unmatched. Germline V CDR1 and CDR2: SGHDN, FVKESK. CDR3: CASSLLTGQGVADTQYF. The CDR3 nucleotides are TGTGCCAGCAGCCTTCTAACGGGACAGGGGGTAGCAGATACGCAGTATTTT.